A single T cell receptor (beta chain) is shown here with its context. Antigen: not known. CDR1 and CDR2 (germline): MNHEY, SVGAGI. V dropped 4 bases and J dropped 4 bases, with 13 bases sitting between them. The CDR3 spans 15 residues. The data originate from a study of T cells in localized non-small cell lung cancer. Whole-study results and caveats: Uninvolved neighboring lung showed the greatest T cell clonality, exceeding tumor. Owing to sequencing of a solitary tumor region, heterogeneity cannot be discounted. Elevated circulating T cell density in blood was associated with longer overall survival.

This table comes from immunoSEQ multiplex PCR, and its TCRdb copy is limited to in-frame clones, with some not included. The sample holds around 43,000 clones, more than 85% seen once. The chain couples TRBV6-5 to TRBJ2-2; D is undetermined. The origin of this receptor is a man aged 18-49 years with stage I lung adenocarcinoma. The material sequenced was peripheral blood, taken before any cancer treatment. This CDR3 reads CASSSQRKFTGELFF. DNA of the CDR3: TGTGCCAGCAGTTCCCAAAGAAAATTCACCGGGGAGCTGTTTTTT.